Following are 8 T cell receptor beta chains from one sample sequenced in a study of patients and donors after allogeneic stem cell transplantation. MiXCR was run by TCRdb on the RT-PCR reads, yielding one entry per CDR3 protein. Among about 110,000 distinct CDR3 sequences listed, less than 45% were seen once. Material for sequencing was blood, either unsorted or a sorted T cell fraction (not recorded which). Every receptor here comes from a human donor who was either an allogeneic HSCT recipient or a stem cell or donor lymphocyte infusion donor (not recorded which). It is not recorded whose cells these are; they may come from a transplant donor.

This clonotype occurred a few times. The chain joins TRBV4-3 to TRBJ1-1; the D gene is possibly TRBD1 (5 bases). The V gene lost 0 bases and the J gene lost 5 bases, with 13 bases spanning the gap. Per the germline V gene, CDR1 is LGHNA and CDR2 is YSLEER. CDR3 length equals 15 residues. The CDR3 DNA sequence: TGCGCCAGCAGCCAAGATGGGGGGAGAGAGACTGAAGCTTTCTTT. Translating it yields CASSQDGGRETEAFF.

The chain combines TRBV12-3 or TRBV12-4 with TRBJ1-5; D unresolved. With 3 bases removed from V and 0 bases from J, the gap between germline ends came to 9 bases. This CDR3 spans 15 amino acids. The CDR3 region has the DNA TGTGCCAGCAGTTTCTGGGGAAATAGCAATCAGCCCCAGCATTTT. This sequence encodes CASSFWGNSNQPQHF.

The rearrangement links TRBV27 to TRBJ2-2; D is uncertain. The ends were cut back, 10 bases at V and 5 bases at J, with 14 bases in the middle. Germline assignment: CDR1 MNHEY and CDR2 SMNVEV (reference sequence). The CDR3 has 13 residues. The CDR3 sequence is CATRTELTGELFF. The CDR3 nucleotides are TGTGCCACCAGAACGGAGTTGACCGGGGAGCTGTTTTTT.

V gene TRBV5-1 combines with J gene TRBJ2-7, with D perhaps matching TRBD1 or TRBD2 (5 bases each). This CDR3 is 17 amino acids long. The germline V and J ends were trimmed by 0 bases and 2 bases, with 18 bases remaining between them. Germline lookup yields CDR1 SGHRS and CDR2 YFSETQ. The CDR3 here is CASSLEAQPGTTYEQYF. In DNA, the CDR3 is TGCGCCAGCAGCTTGGAAGCTCAGCCCGGGACGACCTACGAGCAGTACTTC.

The rearrangement uses TRBV20-1 and TRBJ1-4; TRBD1 might be the D (6 bases). The CDR3 length is 18 residues. Germline values: CDR1 DFQATT, CDR2 SNEGSKA (reference sequence). Trimming cost V 5 bases and J 2 bases, with 24 bases left between them. The CDR3 DNA is TGCAGTGCTGAACAACAGGGATTGGACCCCTACACTAATGAAAAACTGTTTTTT. It codes for CSAEQQGLDPYTNEKLFF.

The genes are TRBV24-1 and TRBJ1-5; TRBD1 aligns across 7 bases. The V gene end was trimmed by 4 bases and the J gene end by 12 bases; junction bases not matched to a gene: 5. CDR1 KGHDR and CDR2 SFDVKD come from the germline V gene. This CDR3 has 12 residues. CDR3 DNA sequence: TGTGCCACCAGTGAAAATGACAGGGTCCAGCATTTT. Its protein product is CATSENDRVQHF.

The chain carries TRBV7-2 and TRBJ2-1; 8 bases are a match to TRBD1. The ends lost 2 bases at V and 8 bases at J; junction bases unmatched: 2. Germline V gene sequence: CDR1 SGHTA, CDR2 FQGNSA. This CDR3 spans 13 amino acids. The CDR3 reads CASSLQGAHEQFF. CDR3 coding DNA: TGTGCCAGCAGCTTACAGGGGGCACATGAGCAGTTCTTC.

This clonotype was seen a few times. This rearrangement joins TRBV4-2 to TRBJ2-4; no clear D. The V gene lost 1 base and the J gene lost 8 bases, with 12 bases spanning the gap. CDR3 length: 14 residues. CDR1 and CDR2 from the germline V gene are LGHNA and YNFKEQ. The CDR3 nucleotides are TGTGCCAGCAGCCAAGGGCAACTGAAAGACATTCAGTACTTC. As protein: CASSQGQLKDIQYF.